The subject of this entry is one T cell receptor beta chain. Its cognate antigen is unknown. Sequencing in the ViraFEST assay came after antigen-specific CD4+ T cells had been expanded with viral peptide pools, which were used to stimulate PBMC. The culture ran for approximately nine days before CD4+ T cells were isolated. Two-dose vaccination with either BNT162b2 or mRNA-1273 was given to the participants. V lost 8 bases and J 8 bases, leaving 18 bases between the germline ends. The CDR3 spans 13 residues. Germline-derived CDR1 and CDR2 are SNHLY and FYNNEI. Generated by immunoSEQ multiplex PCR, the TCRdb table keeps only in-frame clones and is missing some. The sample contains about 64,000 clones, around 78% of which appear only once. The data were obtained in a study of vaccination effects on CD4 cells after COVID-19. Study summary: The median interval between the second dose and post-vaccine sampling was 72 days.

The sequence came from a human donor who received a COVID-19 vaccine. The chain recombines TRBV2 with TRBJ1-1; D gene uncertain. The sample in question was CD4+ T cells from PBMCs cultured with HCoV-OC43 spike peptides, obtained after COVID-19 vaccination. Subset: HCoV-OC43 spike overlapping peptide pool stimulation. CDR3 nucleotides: TGTGCCAGCCACTCCGATTCCGGGAGCGAAGCTTTCTTT. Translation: CASHSDSGSEAFF.